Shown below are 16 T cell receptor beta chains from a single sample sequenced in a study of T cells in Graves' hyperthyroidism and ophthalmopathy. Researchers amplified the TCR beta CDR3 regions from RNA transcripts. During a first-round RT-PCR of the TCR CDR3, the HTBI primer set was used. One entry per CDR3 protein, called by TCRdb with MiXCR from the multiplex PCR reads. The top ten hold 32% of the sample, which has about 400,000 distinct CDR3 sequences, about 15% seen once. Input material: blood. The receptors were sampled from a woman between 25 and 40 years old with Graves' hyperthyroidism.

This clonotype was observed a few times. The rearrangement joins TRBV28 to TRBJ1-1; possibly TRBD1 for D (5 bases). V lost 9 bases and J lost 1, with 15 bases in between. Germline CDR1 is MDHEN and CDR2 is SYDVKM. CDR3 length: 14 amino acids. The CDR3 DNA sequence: TGTGCCAGTCGGGGAATTGGGGGGAACACTGAAGCTTTCTTT. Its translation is CASRGIGGNTEAFF. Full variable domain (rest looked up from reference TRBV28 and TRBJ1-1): DVKVTQSSRYLVKRTGEKVFLECVQDMDHENMFWYRQDPGLGLRLIYFSYDVKMKEKGDIPEGYSVSREKKERFSLILESASTNQTSMYLCASRGIGGNTEAFFGQGTRLTVV.

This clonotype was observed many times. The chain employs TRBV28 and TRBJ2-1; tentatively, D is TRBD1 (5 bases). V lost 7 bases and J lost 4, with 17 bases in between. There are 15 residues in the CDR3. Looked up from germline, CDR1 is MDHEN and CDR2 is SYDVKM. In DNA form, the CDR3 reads TGTGCCAGCACCGGCCAGGGTCAGGTGTACAATGAGCAGTTCTTC. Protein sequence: CASTGQGQVYNEQFF.

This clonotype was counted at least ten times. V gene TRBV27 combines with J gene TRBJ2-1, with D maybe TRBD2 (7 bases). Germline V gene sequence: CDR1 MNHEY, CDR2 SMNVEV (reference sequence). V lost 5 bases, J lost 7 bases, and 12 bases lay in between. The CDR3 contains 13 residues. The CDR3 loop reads CASSRGGWNEQFF. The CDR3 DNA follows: TGTGCCAGCAGTAGGGGGGGATGGAATGAGCAGTTCTTC.

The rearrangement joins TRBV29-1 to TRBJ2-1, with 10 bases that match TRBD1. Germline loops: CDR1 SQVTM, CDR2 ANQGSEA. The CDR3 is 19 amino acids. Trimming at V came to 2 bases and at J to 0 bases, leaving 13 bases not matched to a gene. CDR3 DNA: TGCAGCGTTGAAACGACGGGACAGGGGCGTTCTAGCTCCTACAATGAGCAGTTCTTC. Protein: CSVETTGQGRSSSYNEQFF.

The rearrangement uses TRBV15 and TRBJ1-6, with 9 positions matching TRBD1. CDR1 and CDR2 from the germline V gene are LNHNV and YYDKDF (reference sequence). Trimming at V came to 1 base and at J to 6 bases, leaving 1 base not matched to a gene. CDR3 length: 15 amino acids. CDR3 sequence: CATSRVTGGNSPLHF. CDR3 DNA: TGTGCCACCAGCAGAGTGACAGGGGGTAATTCACCCCTCCACTTT.

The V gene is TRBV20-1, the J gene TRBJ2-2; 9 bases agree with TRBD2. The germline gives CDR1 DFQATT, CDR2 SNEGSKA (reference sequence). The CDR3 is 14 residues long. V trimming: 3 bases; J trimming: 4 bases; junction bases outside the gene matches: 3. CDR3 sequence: CSARAGGSTGELFF. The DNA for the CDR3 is TGCAGTGCTAGGGCGGGAGGGTCCACCGGGGAGCTGTTTTTT.

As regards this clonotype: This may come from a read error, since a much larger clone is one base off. The CDR3 DNA is TGTGCCAGCAGCCAAGTGGGCAGGGAACCCCTCTACGAGCAGTACTTC. Encoded protein: CASSQVGREPLYEQYF. The V call is TRBV3-1, the J call TRBJ2-7; TRBD1 might be the D (5 bases). CDR1 and CDR2 from the germline V gene are LGHDT and YNNKEL (reference sequence). V was clipped by 1 base and J by 3 bases, with 16 bases between them. The CDR3 is made up of 16 amino acids.

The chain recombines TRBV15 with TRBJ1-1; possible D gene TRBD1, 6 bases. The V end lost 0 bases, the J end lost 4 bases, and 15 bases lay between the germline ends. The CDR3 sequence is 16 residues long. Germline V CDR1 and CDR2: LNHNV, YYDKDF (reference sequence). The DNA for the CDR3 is TGTGCCACCAGCAGAGATTCTGGGGGGCCGGGCACTGAAGCTTTCTTT. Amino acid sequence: CATSRDSGGPGTEAFF.

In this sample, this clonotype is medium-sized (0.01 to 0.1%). CDR3 sequence: CASSPAGREQYF. DNA of the CDR3: TGTGCCAGCTCACCTGCAGGGCGGGAGCAGTACTTC. The J gene is TRBJ2-7, the V gene TRBV18, with D possibly being TRBD1 (5 bases). V was pared by 3 bases and J by 7 bases, with 10 bases between. The CDR3 contains 12 residues. Germline V gives CDR1 KGHSH, CDR2 LQKENI.

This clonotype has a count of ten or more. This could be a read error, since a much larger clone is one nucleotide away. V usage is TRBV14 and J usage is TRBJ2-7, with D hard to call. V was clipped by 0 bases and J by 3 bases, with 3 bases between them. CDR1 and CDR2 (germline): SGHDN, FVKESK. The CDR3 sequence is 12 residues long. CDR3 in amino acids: CASSQDYYEQYF. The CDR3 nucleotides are TGTGCCAGCAGCCAAGATTACTACGAGCAGTACTTC.

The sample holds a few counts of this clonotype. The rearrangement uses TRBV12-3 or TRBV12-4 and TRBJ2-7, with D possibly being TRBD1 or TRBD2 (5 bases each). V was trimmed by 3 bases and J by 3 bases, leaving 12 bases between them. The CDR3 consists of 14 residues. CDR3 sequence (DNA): TGTGCCAGCAGTTTTGGGGGAATGAACTACGAGCAGTACTTC. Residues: CASSFGGMNYEQYF.

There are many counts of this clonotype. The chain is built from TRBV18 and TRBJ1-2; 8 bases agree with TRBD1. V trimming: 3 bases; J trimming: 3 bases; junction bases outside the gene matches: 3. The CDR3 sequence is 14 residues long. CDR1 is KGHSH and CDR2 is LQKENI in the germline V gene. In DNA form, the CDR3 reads TGTGCCAGCTCACCGCCACAGGGGGACTATGGCTACACCTTC. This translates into CASSPPQGDYGYTF.

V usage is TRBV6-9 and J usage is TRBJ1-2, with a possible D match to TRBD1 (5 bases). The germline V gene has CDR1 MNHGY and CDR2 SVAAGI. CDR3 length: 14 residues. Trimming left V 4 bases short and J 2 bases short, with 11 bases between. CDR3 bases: TGTGCCAGCAGTTCCGGGGCAGGCAACTATGGCTACACCTTC. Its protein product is CASSSGAGNYGYTF.

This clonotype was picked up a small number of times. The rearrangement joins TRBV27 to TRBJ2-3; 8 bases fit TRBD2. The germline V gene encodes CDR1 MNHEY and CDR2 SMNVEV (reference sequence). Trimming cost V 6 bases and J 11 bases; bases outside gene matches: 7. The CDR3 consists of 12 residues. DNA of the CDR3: TGTGCCAGCAGAGTACCGGGACTAGAGCAGTATTTT. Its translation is CASRVPGLEQYF.

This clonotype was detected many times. CDR3 protein: CASSLLAGTYNEQFF. CDR3 nucleotides: TGTGCCAGCAGTTTATTAGCTGGTACCTACAATGAGCAGTTCTTC. This sequence joins TRBV28 and TRBJ2-1; D is undetermined. Trimming removed 1 base from V and 2 bases from J, with 9 bases in between. The CDR3 has 15 residues. Germline CDR1 reads MDHEN; CDR2 reads SYDVKM.

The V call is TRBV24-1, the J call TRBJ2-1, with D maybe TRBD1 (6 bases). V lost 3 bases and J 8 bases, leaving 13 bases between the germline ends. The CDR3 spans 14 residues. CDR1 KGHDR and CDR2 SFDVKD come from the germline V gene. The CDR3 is CATSDPGTIDEQFF. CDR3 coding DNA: TGTGCCACCAGTGATCCCGGGACAATCGATGAGCAGTTCTTC.